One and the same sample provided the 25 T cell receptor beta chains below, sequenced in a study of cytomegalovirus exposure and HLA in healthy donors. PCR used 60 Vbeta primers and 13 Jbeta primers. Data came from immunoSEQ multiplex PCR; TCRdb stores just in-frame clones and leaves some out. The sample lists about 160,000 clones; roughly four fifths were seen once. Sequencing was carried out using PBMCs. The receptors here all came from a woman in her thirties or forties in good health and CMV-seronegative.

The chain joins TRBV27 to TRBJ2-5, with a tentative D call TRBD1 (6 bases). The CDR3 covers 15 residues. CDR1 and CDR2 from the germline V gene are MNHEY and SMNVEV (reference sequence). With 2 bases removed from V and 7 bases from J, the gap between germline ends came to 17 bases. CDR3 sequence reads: CASSLIQGTIVTQYF. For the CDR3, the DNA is TGTGCCAGCAGTTTAATACAGGGAACGATCGTGACCCAGTACTTC.

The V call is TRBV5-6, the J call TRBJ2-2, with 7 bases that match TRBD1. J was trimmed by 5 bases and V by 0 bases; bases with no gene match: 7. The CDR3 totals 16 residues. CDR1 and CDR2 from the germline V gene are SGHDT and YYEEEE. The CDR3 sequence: CASSLALGQVTGELFF. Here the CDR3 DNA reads TGTGCCAGCAGCTTGGCCCTAGGACAGGTGACCGGGGAGCTGTTTTTT.

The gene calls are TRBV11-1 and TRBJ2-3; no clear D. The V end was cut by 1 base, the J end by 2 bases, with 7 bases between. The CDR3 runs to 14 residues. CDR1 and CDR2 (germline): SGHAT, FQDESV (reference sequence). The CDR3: CASSLGLNTDTQYF. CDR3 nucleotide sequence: TGTGCCAGCAGCTTAGGGCTTAACACAGATACGCAGTATTTT. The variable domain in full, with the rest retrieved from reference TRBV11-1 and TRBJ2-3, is EAEVAQSPRYKITEKSQAVAFWCDPISGHATLYWYRQILGQGPELLVQFQDESVVDDSQLPKDRFSAERLKGVDSTLKIQPAELGDSAMYLCASSLGLNTDTQYFGPGTRLTVL.

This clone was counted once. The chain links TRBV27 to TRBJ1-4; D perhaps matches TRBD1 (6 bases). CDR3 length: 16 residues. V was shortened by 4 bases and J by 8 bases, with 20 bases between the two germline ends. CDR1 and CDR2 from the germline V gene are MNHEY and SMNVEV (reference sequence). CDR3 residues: CASSSRAGTLGEKLFF. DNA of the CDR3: TGTGCCAGCAGTTCCAGAGCCGGGACACTTGGGGAAAAACTGTTTTTT.

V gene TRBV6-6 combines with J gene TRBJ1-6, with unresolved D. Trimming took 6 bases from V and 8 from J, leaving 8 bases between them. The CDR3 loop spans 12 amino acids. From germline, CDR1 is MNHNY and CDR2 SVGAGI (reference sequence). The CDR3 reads CASSLTDSPLHF. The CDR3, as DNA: TGTGCCAGCAGCCTTACTGATTCACCCCTCCACTTT.

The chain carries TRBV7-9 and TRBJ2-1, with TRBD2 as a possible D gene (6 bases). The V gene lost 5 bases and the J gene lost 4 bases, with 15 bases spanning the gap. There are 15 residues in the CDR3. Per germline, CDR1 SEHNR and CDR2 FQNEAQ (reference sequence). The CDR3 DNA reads TGTGCCAGCAGCCCCGGAGGGAGCGGTTACAATGAGCAGTTCTTC. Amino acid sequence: CASSPGGSGYNEQFF.

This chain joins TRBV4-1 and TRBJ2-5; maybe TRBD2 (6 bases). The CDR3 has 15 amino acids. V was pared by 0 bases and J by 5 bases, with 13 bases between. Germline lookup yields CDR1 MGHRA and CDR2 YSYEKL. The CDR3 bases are TGCGCCAGCAGCCAAGATGGGTTCGGAGGGGAGACCCAGTACTTC. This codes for CASSQDGFGGETQYF.

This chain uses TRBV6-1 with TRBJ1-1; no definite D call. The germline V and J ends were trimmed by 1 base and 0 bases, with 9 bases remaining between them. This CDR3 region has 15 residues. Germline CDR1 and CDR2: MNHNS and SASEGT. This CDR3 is CASSEGADMNTEAFF. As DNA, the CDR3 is TGTGCCAGCAGTGAAGGGGCCGACATGAACACTGAAGCTTTCTTT.

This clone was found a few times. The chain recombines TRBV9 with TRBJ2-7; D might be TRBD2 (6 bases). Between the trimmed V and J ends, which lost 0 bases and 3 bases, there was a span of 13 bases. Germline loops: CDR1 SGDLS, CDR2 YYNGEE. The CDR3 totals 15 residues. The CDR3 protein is CASSVDASVYYEQYF. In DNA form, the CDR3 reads TGTGCCAGCAGCGTAGACGCTAGCGTCTACTACGAGCAGTACTTC.

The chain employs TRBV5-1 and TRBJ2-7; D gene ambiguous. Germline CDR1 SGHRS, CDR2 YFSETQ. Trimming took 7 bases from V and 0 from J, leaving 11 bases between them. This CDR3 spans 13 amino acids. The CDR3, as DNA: TGCGCCAGCGCGGCCCAAAACTCCTACGAGCAGTACTTC. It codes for CASAAQNSYEQYF.

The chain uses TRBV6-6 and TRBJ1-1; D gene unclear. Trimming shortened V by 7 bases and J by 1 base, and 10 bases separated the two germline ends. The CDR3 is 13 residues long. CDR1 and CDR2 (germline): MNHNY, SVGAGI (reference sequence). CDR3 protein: CASTRQKNTEAFF. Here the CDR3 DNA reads TGTGCCAGCACGAGACAAAAGAACACTGAAGCTTTCTTT.

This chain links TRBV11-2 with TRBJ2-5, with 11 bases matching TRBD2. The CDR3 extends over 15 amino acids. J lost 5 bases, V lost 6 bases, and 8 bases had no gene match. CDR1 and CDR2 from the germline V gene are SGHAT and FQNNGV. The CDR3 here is CASSLVAGGSETQYF. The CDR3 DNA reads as TGTGCCAGCAGTCTCGTAGCGGGAGGGTCGGAGACCCAGTACTTC.

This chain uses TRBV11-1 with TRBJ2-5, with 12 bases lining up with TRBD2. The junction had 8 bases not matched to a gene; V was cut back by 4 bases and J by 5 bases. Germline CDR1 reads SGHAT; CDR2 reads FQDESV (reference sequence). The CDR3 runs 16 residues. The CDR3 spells CASSSLTSGSRETQYF. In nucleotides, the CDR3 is TGTGCCAGCAGCTCCCTGACTAGCGGGAGCAGGGAGACCCAGTACTTC. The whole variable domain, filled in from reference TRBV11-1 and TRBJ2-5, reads EAEVAQSPRYKITEKSQAVAFWCDPISGHATLYWYRQILGQGPELLVQFQDESVVDDSQLPKDRFSAERLKGVDSTLKIQPAELGDSAMYLCASSSLTSGSRETQYFGPGTRLLVL.

CDR3 nucleotides: TGTGCCAGCAGTCTCGGGGGGGGCGAAGGCAATCAGCCCCAGCATTTT. It encodes CASSLGGGEGNQPQHF. The genes are TRBV9 and TRBJ1-5, with a possible D match to TRBD1 (6 bases). This CDR3 region has 16 residues. Looked up from germline, CDR1 is SGDLS and CDR2 is YYNGEE. Trimming stripped 5 bases from V and 2 bases from J, with 17 bases between.

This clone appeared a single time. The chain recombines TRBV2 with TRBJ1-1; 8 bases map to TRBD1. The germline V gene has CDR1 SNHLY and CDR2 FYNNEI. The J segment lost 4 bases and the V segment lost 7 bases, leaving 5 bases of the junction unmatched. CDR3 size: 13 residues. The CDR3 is CASTLTGVTEAFF. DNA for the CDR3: TGTGCCAGCACTCTGACAGGGGTCACTGAAGCTTTCTTT.

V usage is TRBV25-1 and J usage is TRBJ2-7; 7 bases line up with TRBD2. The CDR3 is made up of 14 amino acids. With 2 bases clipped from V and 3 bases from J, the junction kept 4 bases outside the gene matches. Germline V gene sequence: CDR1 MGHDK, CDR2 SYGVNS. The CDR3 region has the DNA TGTGCCAGCAGTGAAGCCCAGCGGGGCTACGAGCAGTACTTC. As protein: CASSEAQRGYEQYF.

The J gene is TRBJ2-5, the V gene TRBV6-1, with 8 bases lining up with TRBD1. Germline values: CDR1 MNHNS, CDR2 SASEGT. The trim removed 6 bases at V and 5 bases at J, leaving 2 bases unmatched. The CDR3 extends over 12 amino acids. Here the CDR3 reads CASRDRAETQYF. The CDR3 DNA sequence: TGTGCCAGCAGGGACAGGGCTGAGACCCAGTACTTC.

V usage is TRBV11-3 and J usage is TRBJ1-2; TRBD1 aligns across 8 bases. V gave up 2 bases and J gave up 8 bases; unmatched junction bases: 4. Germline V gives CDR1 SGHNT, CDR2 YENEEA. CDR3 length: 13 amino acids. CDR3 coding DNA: TGTGCCAGCAGCTTATCAGGGGGCAGGGGCTACACCTTC. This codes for CASSLSGGRGYTF.

CDR3: CASSHGLAGVGDEQFF. DNA of the CDR3: TGCGCCAGCAGTCATGGACTAGCGGGAGTTGGGGATGAGCAGTTCTTC. The J gene is TRBJ2-1, the V gene TRBV4-1, with 13 bases identical to TRBD2. V lost 6 bases, J lost 8 bases, and 10 bases stayed unmatched. Per the germline V gene, CDR1 is MGHRA and CDR2 is YSYEKL. This CDR3 region has 16 residues.

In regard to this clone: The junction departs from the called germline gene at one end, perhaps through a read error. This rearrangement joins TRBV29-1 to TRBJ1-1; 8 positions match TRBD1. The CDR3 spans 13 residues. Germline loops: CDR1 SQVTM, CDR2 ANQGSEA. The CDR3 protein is CSAEEQGETEAFF. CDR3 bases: TGCAGCGCTGAAGAACAGGGGGAAACTGAAGCTTTCTTT.

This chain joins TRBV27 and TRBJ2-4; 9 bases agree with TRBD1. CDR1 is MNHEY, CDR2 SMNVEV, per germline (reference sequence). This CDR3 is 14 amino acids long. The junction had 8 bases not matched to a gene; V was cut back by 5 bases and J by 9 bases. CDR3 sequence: CASSPRDREGIQYF. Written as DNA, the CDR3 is TGTGCCAGCAGTCCCCGGGACAGGGAAGGCATTCAGTACTTC.

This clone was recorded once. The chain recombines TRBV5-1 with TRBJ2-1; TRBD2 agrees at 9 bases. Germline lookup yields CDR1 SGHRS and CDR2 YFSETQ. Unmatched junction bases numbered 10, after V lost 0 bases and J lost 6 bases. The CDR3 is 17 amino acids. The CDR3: CASSLEGAGGPGNEQFF. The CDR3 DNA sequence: TGCGCCAGCAGCTTGGAAGGCGCGGGAGGGCCTGGCAATGAGCAGTTCTTC. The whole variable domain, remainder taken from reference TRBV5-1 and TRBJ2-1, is KAGVTQTPRYLIKTRGQQVTLSCSPISGHRSVSWYQQTPGQGLQFLFEYFSETQRNKGNFPGRFSGRQFSNSRSEMNVSTLELGDSALYLCASSLEGAGGPGNEQFFGPGTRLTVL.

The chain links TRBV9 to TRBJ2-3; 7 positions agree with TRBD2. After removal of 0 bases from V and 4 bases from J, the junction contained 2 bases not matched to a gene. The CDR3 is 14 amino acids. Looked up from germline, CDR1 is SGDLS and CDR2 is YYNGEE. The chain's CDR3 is CASSVGAGADTQYF. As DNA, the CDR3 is TGTGCCAGCAGCGTAGGGGCGGGAGCAGATACGCAGTATTTT.

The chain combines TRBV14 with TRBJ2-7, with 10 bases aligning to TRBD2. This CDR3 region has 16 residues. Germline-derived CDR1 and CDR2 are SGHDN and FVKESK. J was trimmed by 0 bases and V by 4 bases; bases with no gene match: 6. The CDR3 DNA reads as TGTGCCAGCAGCCCTACTAGCGGGGCCACCTCCTACGAGCAGTACTTC. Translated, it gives CASSPTSGATSYEQYF.

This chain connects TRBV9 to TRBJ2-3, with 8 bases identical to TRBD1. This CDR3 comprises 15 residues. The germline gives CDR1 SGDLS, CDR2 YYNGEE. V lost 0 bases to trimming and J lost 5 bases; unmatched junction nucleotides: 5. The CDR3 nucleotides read TGTGCCAGCAGCGTAGAGGGCGGGACAGGAGATACGCAGTATTTT. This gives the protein CASSVEGGTGDTQYF. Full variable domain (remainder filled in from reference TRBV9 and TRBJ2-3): DSGVTQTPKHLITATGQRVTLRCSPRSGDLSVYWYQQSLDQGLQFLIQYYNGEERAKGNILERFSAQQFPDLHSELNLSSLELGDSALYFCASSVEGGTGDTQYFGPGTRLTVL.